This is a list of T cell receptor beta chains from one sample in a study of blood T cell repertoires in COVID-19. This table comes from immunoSEQ multiplex PCR, and its TCRdb copy is limited to in-frame clones, with some not included. The sample yields about 250,000 clones, about 90% seen once. The sequencing input was PBMCs or T cells enriched from blood (not recorded which). These receptors all come from a woman in her forties who had been exposed to COVID-19. CDR3s include the opening cysteine and the closing phenylalanine or tryptophan. The D gene is left open where the match is weak. Clone size is not always given. Where it is, it says once, few, many or a class for expanded clones.

j_gene,v_gene,d_gene,abundance,CDR3aa,CDR3nt
TRBJ1-4,TRBV6-5,.,.,CASGGTTNEKLFF,TGTGCCAGCGGGGGGACAACTAATGAAAAACTGTTTTTT
TRBJ1-6,TRBV30,.,.,CAWKKGVYRSYNSPLHF,TGTGCCTGGAAAAAAGGGGTCTATCGCTCCTATAATTCACCCCTCCACTTT
TRBJ2-1,TRBV18,.,.,CASSPQNNEQFF,TGTGCCAGCTCACCTCAAAACAATGAGCAGTTCTTC
TRBJ2-1,TRBV4-1,.,.,CASRNRLMRRDNEQFF,TGCGCCAGCAGAAACCGATTAATGCGGCGGGACAATGAGCAGTTCTTC
TRBJ2-2,TRBV27,TRBD1,.,CASSLYGTGAGELFF,TGTGCCAGCAGTTTGTACGGGACAGGGGCCGGGGAGCTGTTTTTT
TRBJ2-2,TRBV6-5,.,.,CASREQGITGELFF,TGTGCCAGCAGGGAGCAGGGGATTACGGGGGAGCTGTTTTTT
TRBJ1-6,TRBV25-1,.,.,CASSIQGMNSPLHF,TGTGCCAGCAGTATCCAGGGTATGAATTCACCCCTCCACTTT
TRBJ1-2,TRBV4-2,.,.,CASSQELRHSGLMNYGYTF,TGTGCCAGCAGCCAAGAGTTGAGACACAGCGGCTTAATGAACTATGGCTACACCTTC
TRBJ1-1,TRBV29-1,.,once,CSVLRSPNQMNTEAFF,TGCAGCGTTTTGAGGTCCCCTAATCAGATGAACACTGAAGCTTTCTTT
TRBJ1-6,TRBV5-1,TRBD1,.,CASSLRQDRGASYNSPLHF,TGCGCCAGCAGCTTGCGGCAGGACAGGGGTGCGTCCTATAATTCACCCCTCCACTTT
TRBJ1-5,TRBV28,TRBD1,.,CASEKGGYSNQPQHF,TGTGCCAGTGAAAAAGGGGGCTATAGCAATCAGCCCCAGCATTTT
TRBJ2-1,TRBV6-5,.,.,CASSYEASTSYNEQFF,TGTGCCAGCAGTTACGAAGCTAGTACCTCCTACAATGAGCAGTTCTTC
TRBJ2-7,TRBV7-3,.,.,CASSLMRGNEQYF,TGTGCCAGCAGCTTAATGAGGGGGAACGAGCAGTACTTC
TRBJ2-1,TRBV11-3,TRBD2,.,CASSPQRTSGVCSYNEQFF,TGTGCCAGCAGCCCACAGAGGACTAGCGGGGTGTGCTCCTACAATGAGCAGTTCTTC
TRBJ2-3,TRBV7-8,TRBD2,.,CASSLVRLAGGTDTQYF,TGTGCCAGCAGCTTAGTTCGGCTAGCGGGGGGCACAGATACGCAGTATTTT
TRBJ2-2,TRBV7-9,TRBD2,.,CASTHGGSGELFF,TGTGCCAGCACCCACGGGGGGTCCGGGGAGCTGTTTTTT
TRBJ1-1,TRBV11-1,TRBD1,.,CASSVGTAMNTEAFF,TGTGCCAGCAGCGTCGGGACAGCCATGAACACTGAAGCTTTCTTT
TRBJ1-6,TRBV9,.,.,CASSVGAANINSPLHF,TGTGCCAGCAGCGTAGGGGCAGCCAATATCAATTCACCCCTCCACTTT
TRBJ1-5,TRBV6-6,TRBD1,.,CASSPNRGRDQPQHF,TGTGCCAGCAGTCCGAACAGGGGGCGCGATCAGCCCCAGCATTTT
TRBJ1-3,TRBV7-2,TRBD1,.,CASSFTGGGGNTIYF,TGTGCCAGCAGCTTTACAGGGGGAGGTGGAAACACCATATATTTT
TRBJ2-7,TRBV3-1/TRBV3-2,.,.,CASSRRWTDTYEQYF,TGTGCCAGCAGCCGTAGATGGACAGACACCTACGAGCAGTACTTC
TRBJ1-2,TRBV7-9,.,.,CASSQAGVNYGYTF,TGTGCCAGCAGCCAAGCGGGGGTGAACTATGGCTACACCTTC
TRBJ1-5,TRBV30,.,.,CAWSVGGSLSNQPQHF,TGTGCCTGGAGTGTGGGGGGATCTCTTAGCAATCAGCCCCAGCATTTT
TRBJ1-4,TRBV5-4,TRBD1,.,CASSLGQGKLFF,TGTGCCAGCAGCTTGGGACAGGGAAAACTGTTTTTT
TRBJ1-2,TRBV20-1,.,.,CSASRTAPGDGYTF,TGCAGTGCTAGTCGGACCGCCCCAGGGGATGGCTACACCTTC
TRBJ1-6,TRBV7-2,.,once,CASSLRQLTNSPLHF,TGTGCCAGCAGCTTAAGACAGTTAACTAATTCACCCCTCCACTTT
TRBJ1-2,TRBV7-2,TRBD1,.,CASSLDSRGFTLYGYTF,TGTGCCAGCAGCTTAGATAGCAGGGGGTTTACTCTCTATGGCTACACCTTC
TRBJ2-1,TRBV5-1,TRBD2,.,CASSVPENKGTSGGAYNEQFF,TGCGCCAGCAGTGTACCCGAAAATAAAGGGACTAGCGGGGGGGCCTACAATGAGCAGTTCTTC
TRBJ1-2,TRBV20-1,TRBD1,.,CQSPTGNGYTF,TGCCAGAGTCCGACAGGGAATGGCTACACCTTC
TRBJ1-6,TRBV7-3,TRBD1,.,CASSLRDRQSNSPLHF,TGTGCCAGCAGCTTAAGGGACAGGCAATCTAATTCACCCCTCCACTTT
TRBJ1-1,TRBV11-2,.,.,CASSFYSDTEAFF,TGTGCCAGCAGCTTTTACAGTGACACTGAAGCTTTCTTT
TRBJ1-1,TRBV5-1,.,.,CASSLVGQNTEAFF,TGCGCCAGCAGCTTGGTTGGACAGAACACTGAAGCTTTCTTT
TRBJ2-7,TRBV28,.,few,CASTFGGKAYEQYF,TGTGCCAGCACGTTCGGGGGTAAGGCCTACGAGCAGTACTTC
TRBJ1-1,TRBV5-1,TRBD1,.,CASSRTGDTEAFF,TGTGCCAGCAGCCGCACAGGGGACACTGAAGCTTTCTTT
TRBJ1-3,TRBV19,.,.,CASERNTIYF,TGTGCCAGTGAGAGAAACACCATATATTTT
TRBJ2-1,TRBV3-1/TRBV3-2,.,.,CASSQDRLYNEQFF,TGTGCCAGCAGCCAAGACAGGCTTTACAATGAGCAGTTCTTC
TRBJ1-5,TRBV7-2,TRBD1,.,CASSSYPGTVNQPQHF,TGTGCCAGCAGCTCGTACCCCGGGACAGTGAATCAGCCCCAGCATTTT
TRBJ2-5,TRBV18,.,.,CASSPSRERRETQYF,TGTGCCAGCTCACCATCCCGGGAGCGACGAGAGACCCAGTACTTC
TRBJ2-2,TRBV14,.,.,CASSQVRAELWTGELFF,TGTGCCAGCAGCCAAGTTAGAGCGGAGCTCTGGACCGGGGAGCTGTTTTTT
TRBJ2-1,TRBV6-4,TRBD1,.,CASSVTGENEQFF,TGTGCCAGCAGTGTAACAGGGGAAAATGAGCAGTTCTTC
TRBJ1-2,TRBV18,.,few,CASSPDSAYGYTF,TGTGCCAGCTCACCGGACAGTGCCTATGGCTACACCTTC
TRBJ1-2,TRBV19,.,.,CASSLLEGIYGYTF,TGTGCCAGTAGTCTACTCGAGGGAATTTATGGCTACACCTTC
TRBJ1-3,TRBV19,TRBD1,.,CASSTTGTGFSGNTIYF,TGTGCCAGTAGCACCACCGGGACAGGGTTTTCTGGAAACACCATATATTTT
TRBJ1-3,TRBV4-1,.,.,CASSQENSGARSGNTIYF,TGCGCCAGCAGCCAAGAGAATTCGGGAGCTCGCTCTGGAAACACCATATATTTT
TRBJ2-7,TRBV10-3,TRBD2,.,CAIRGTSGEQYF,TGTGCCATCCGCGGGACTAGCGGAGAGCAGTACTTC
TRBJ2-1,TRBV5-5,.,.,CASSPFQMGAEDNEQFF,TGTGCCAGCAGCCCATTCCAAATGGGGGCAGAGGACAATGAGCAGTTCTTC
TRBJ2-5,TRBV9,.,once,CASSVAAGLRETQYF,TGTGCCAGCAGCGTAGCTGCAGGCCTCCGGGAGACCCAGTACTTC
TRBJ2-1,TRBV24-1,TRBD2,once,CATSDYAASGYNEQFF,TGTGCCACCAGTGATTATGCGGCTAGCGGTTACAATGAGCAGTTCTTC
TRBJ1-1,TRBV4-2,TRBD1,.,CASSQRTGDREEAFF,TGTGCCAGCAGCCAACGGACGGGGGACAGGGAGGAAGCTTTCTTT
TRBJ2-3,TRBV14,.,.,CASSPLGTVADTQYF,TGTGCCAGCAGCCCACTTGGGACTGTCGCAGATACGCAGTATTTT
TRBJ2-3,TRBV7-9,.,.,CASSLVRPVRRDTQYF,TGTGCCAGCAGCTTAGTACGGCCAGTACGGCGGGATACGCAGTATTTT
TRBJ2-7,TRBV4-1,.,few,CASSQAPGTIKYEQYF,TGCGCCAGCAGCCAAGCCCCTGGGACAATAAAATACGAGCAGTACTTC
TRBJ2-7,TRBV28,TRBD2,.,CASSRAGGAYEQYF,TGTGCCAGCTCAAGAGCGGGGGGGGCCTACGAGCAGTACTTC
TRBJ1-2,TRBV19,.,.,CASSLARVLKGYTF,TGTGCCAGTAGCCTAGCGAGGGTGCTTAAAGGCTACACCTTC
TRBJ1-1,TRBV7-9,.,many,CASSLSHGNIPEAFF,TGTGCCAGCAGCTTATCTCACGGGAATATTCCTGAAGCTTTCTTT